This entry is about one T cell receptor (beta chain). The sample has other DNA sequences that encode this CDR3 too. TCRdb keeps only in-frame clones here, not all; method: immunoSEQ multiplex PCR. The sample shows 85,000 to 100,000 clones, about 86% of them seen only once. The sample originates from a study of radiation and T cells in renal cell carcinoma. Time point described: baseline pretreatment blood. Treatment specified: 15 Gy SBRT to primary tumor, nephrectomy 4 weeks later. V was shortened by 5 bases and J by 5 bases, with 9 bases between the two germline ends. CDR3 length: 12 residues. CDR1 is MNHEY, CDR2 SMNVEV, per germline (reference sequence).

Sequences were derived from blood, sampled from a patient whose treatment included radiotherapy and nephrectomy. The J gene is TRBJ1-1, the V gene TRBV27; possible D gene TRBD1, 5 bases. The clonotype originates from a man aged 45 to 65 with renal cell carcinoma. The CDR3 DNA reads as TGTGCCAGCAGTACAGGAGGAACTGAAGCTTTCTTT. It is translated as CASSTGGTEAFF.